The entry that follows covers one T cell receptor beta chain sequence. One base away lies a much larger clone, so this may be a sequencing read error. Within the sample, other DNA sequences also encode this same CDR3. The source of the sample is a study of shared clonotypes between healthy human individuals. Measured with immunoSEQ multiplex PCR; TCRdb has only the in-frame clones, and not every one. This table holds about 640,000 clones, about two thirds found once. The sequencing sample was made of memory CD4+ T cells sorted from blood. The subset denotes: CD45RA-negative fraction. The clonotype originates from a woman in her twenties or thirties in good health.

CDR3 loop: CASSLGQDYGYTF. The DNA for the CDR3 is TGTGCCAGCAGCTTGGGACAAGACTATGGCTACACCTTC. The rearrangement uses TRBV5-4 and TRBJ1-2; the D is unclear. This CDR3 is built from 13 residues. V gave up 0 bases and J gave up 3 bases, with 6 bases separating them. Germline V gives CDR1 SGHNT, CDR2 YYREEE (reference sequence). The entire variable domain, with the rest obtained from reference TRBV5-4 and TRBJ1-2, is as follows: ETGVTQSPTHLIKTRGQQVTLRCSSQSGHNTVSWYQQALGQGPQFIFQYYREEENGRGNFPPRFSGLQFPNYSSELNVNALELDDSALYLCASSLGQDYGYTFGSGTRLTVV.